The 27 T cell receptor beta chains reported below all come from one sample, sequenced in a study of cytomegalovirus exposure and HLA in healthy donors. The PCR had 60 Vbeta and 13 Jbeta primers. Profiled with immunoSEQ multiplex PCR; TCRdb holds only in-frame clones, not every one. The table lists 90,000 or so clones, 60% to 85% of them singletons. Sequenced material: PBMCs. These receptors were collected from a boy between 10 and 17 years old in good health and CMV-seronegative.

V usage is TRBV29-1 and J usage is TRBJ1-4; D ambiguous. Germline V gene data show CDR1 as SQVTM and CDR2 as ANQGSEA. Trimming stripped 4 bases from V and 8 bases from J, with 11 bases between. The CDR3 runs 12 residues. The CDR3 loop is CSVGRQGEKLFF. CDR3 in DNA: TGCAGCGTTGGCAGACAAGGAGAAAAACTGTTTTTT.

The genes are TRBV30 and TRBJ2-7, with D maybe TRBD2 (6 bases). This CDR3 is built from 11 residues. The V end lost 5 bases, the J end lost 7 bases, and 12 bases lay between the germline ends. The germline gives CDR1 GTSNPN, CDR2 SVGIG (reference sequence). The CDR3 loop reads CAWAGSREQYF. DNA for the CDR3: TGTGCCTGGGCCGGGAGCCGGGAGCAGTACTTC.

CDR3 nucleotide sequence: TGTGCCTGGAACAGGGTCGGGGAGCTGTTTTTT. Residues: CAWNRVGELFF. The chain recombines TRBV30 with TRBJ2-2; perhaps TRBD1 as D (6 bases). The CDR3 loop spans 11 amino acids. Germline CDR1 and CDR2: GTSNPN and SVGIG (reference sequence). The V end was cut by 4 bases, the J end by 7 bases, with 7 bases between.

V gene TRBV25-1 combines with J gene TRBJ2-1, with a weak D call TRBD1 (5 bases). Germline values: CDR1 MGHDK, CDR2 SYGVNS. Trimming shortened V by 4 bases and J by 1 base, and 8 bases separated the two germline ends. This CDR3 region has 14 residues. CDR3 amino acids: CASSGAGSYNEQFF. As DNA, the CDR3 is TGTGCCAGCAGTGGAGCAGGGTCCTACAATGAGCAGTTCTTC.

This clone has just one count. J is TRBJ1-3 and V is TRBV4-3; the D is unclear. The CDR3 is made up of 15 amino acids. The V and J ends lost 0 bases and 2 bases respectively, with 8 bases between them. The germline CDR1 and CDR2 sequences are LGHNA and YSLEER. Here the CDR3 reads CASSQEWRAGNTIYF. The CDR3 nucleotides read TGCGCCAGCAGCCAAGAGTGGAGGGCTGGAAACACCATATATTTT.

This chain joins TRBV28 and TRBJ1-5, with TRBD1 identical over 8 bases. Germline CDR1 reads MDHEN; CDR2 reads SYDVKM. The V segment lost 3 bases and the J segment 5 bases; nucleotides outside the gene matches: 6. This CDR3 has 15 residues. The CDR3 is CASSLGTGAHQPQHF. The CDR3 DNA reads TGTGCCAGCAGTTTGGGGACAGGAGCGCATCAGCCCCAGCATTTT.

The genes are TRBV5-1 and TRBJ2-5, with D perhaps TRBD1 (5 bases). The J call is doubtful: the DNA matches TRBJ2-7 better. Germline V gene data show CDR1 as SGHRS and CDR2 as YFSETQ. The CDR3 totals 13 residues. The CDR3 is CASSRLGAYEQYF. The CDR3 region has the DNA TGCGCCAGCAGCCGTTTAGGGGCCTACGAGCAGTACTTC.

This sequence joins TRBV6-6 and TRBJ2-7; 7 bases are shared with TRBD1. J gave up 3 bases and V 2 bases, and 4 bases lay outside the gene matches. Per the germline V gene, CDR1 is MNHNY and CDR2 is SVGAGI (reference sequence). The CDR3 runs 14 residues. This CDR3 reads CASSYRDSFYEQYF. The CDR3 coding sequence is TGTGCCAGCAGTTACCGGGACAGCTTCTACGAGCAGTACTTC.

The chain uses TRBV27 and TRBJ1-5; D is undetermined. The ends were cut back, 2 bases at V and 4 bases at J, with 6 bases in the middle. This CDR3 has 13 amino acids. Germline lookup yields CDR1 MNHEY and CDR2 SMNVEV (reference sequence). DNA for the CDR3: TGTGCCAGCAGTTTAATCCATAATCAGCCCCAGCATTTT. This gives the protein CASSLIHNQPQHF.

V and J are TRBV7-2 and TRBJ1-2; possible D gene TRBD1, 5 bases. CDR1 and CDR2 from the germline V gene are SGHTA and FQGNSA. V gave up 6 bases and J gave up 2 bases, with 10 bases separating them. The CDR3 extends over 13 amino acids. The CDR3 DNA follows: TGTGCCAGCAGTTTGACAGCAAACTATGGCTACACCTTC. This codes for CASSLTANYGYTF.

The CDR3 nucleotides read TGTGCCTGGAGTGATTCCGACAGGGGGAAAGCTTTCTTT. It encodes CAWSDSDRGKAFF. The chain combines TRBV30 with TRBJ1-1, with 9 bases identical to TRBD1. This CDR3 contains 13 residues. The V gene's germline CDR1 is GTSNPN and CDR2 SVGIG (reference sequence). The V and J ends lost 1 base and 9 bases, in that order; junction bases with no gene match: 6.

This clone appeared a single time. V and J are TRBV6-1 and TRBJ2-3, with 7 bases fitting TRBD2. Germline CDR1 is MNHNS and CDR2 is SASEGT. V shed 5 bases and J 2 bases; nucleotides not matched to a gene: 10. This CDR3 has 16 residues. The CDR3 here is CASSKGLRGNTDTQYF. In DNA form, the CDR3 reads TGTGCCAGCAGTAAAGGATTGCGGGGGAACACAGATACGCAGTATTTT.

This clone was counted between two and nine times. The chain combines TRBV4-1 with TRBJ2-5; the D gene is possibly TRBD1 (6 bases). The V end lost 0 bases, the J end lost 2 bases, and 13 bases lay between the germline ends. Germline lookup yields CDR1 MGHRA and CDR2 YSYEKL. The CDR3 is 16 residues long. The CDR3 DNA reads TGCGCCAGCAGCCAAGAAGGACGGACAGTACAAGAGACCCAGTACTTC. This translates into CASSQEGRTVQETQYF.

V gene TRBV30 combines with J gene TRBJ1-2; D is unresolved. This CDR3 has 12 residues. V gave up 1 base and J gave up 4 bases, with 7 bases separating them. The germline V gene encodes CDR1 GTSNPN and CDR2 SVGIG (reference sequence). CDR3 amino acids: CAWSGPVYGYTF. For the CDR3, the DNA is TGTGCCTGGAGTGGTCCAGTCTATGGCTACACCTTC.

This chain joins TRBV2 and TRBJ1-2; 9 nucleotides align to TRBD1. Trimming cost V 6 bases and J 2 bases; bases outside gene matches: 4. Germline CDR1 is SNHLY and CDR2 is FYNNEI. The CDR3 extends over 14 amino acids. The CDR3 DNA is TGTGCCAGCAGCACCGGGACAGGGAACTATGGCTACACCTTC. Translating it yields CASSTGTGNYGYTF.

The chain joins TRBV7-6 to TRBJ1-6; D gene uncertain. The V end was cut by 3 bases, the J end by 5 bases, with 8 bases between. CDR1 and CDR2 from the germline V gene are SGHVS and FNYEAQ. CDR3 size: 14 residues. The CDR3 sequence is CASSLVQNNSPLHF. The DNA of the CDR3 is TGTGCCAGCAGCTTGGTCCAGAATAATTCACCCCTCCACTTT. The whole variable domain, filled in from reference TRBV7-6 and TRBJ1-6, reads GAGVSQSPRYKVTKRGQDVALRCDPISGHVSLYWYRQALGQGPEFLTYFNYEAQQDKSGLPNDRFSAERPEGSISTLTIQRTEQRDSAMYRCASSLVQNNSPLHFGNGTRLTVT.

A few counts support this clone. In nucleotides, the CDR3 is TGTGCCTGGAATGGGCAGGGCACAGATACGCAGTATTTT. Its protein is CAWNGQGTDTQYF. This chain joins TRBV30 and TRBJ2-3; D unresolved. The CDR3 extends over 13 amino acids. Germline V gene sequence: CDR1 GTSNPN, CDR2 SVGIG (reference sequence). V shed 4 bases and J shed 1 base, with 9 bases lying between them.

V usage is TRBV27 and J usage is TRBJ1-2; D is perhaps TRBD1 (6 bases). Germline V gene sequence: CDR1 MNHEY, CDR2 SMNVEV (reference sequence). The CDR3 spans 12 residues. V lost 11 bases to trimming and J lost 8 bases, with 18 bases between them. The CDR3 coding sequence is TGTGCCGGACAGATTACCCTATGGGGCTACACCTTC. Residues: CAGQITLWGYTF.

This chain uses TRBV2 with TRBJ2-3; 13 positions match TRBD2. The V and J ends lost 8 bases and 6 bases, in that order; junction bases with no gene match: 5. Germline values: CDR1 SNHLY, CDR2 FYNNEI. This CDR3 has 14 amino acids. CDR3 DNA sequence: TGTGCCAGCGAAAAACTAGCGGGGGGGGATACGCAGTATTTT. Residues: CASEKLAGGDTQYF.

V usage is TRBV27 and J usage is TRBJ1-1; D gene ambiguous. Germline CDR1 and CDR2: MNHEY and SMNVEV (reference sequence). Trimming pared 5 bases from V and 1 base from J, leaving 5 bases between. The CDR3 spans 12 residues. CDR3 loop: CASSPGNTEAFF. The CDR3, as DNA: TGTGCCAGCAGTCCCGGGAACACTGAAGCTTTCTTT.

This chain links TRBV20-1 with TRBJ1-2, with D tentatively TRBD1 (6 bases). The germline CDR1 and CDR2 sequences are DFQATT and SNEGSKA (reference sequence). This CDR3 spans 11 amino acids. Trimming removed 3 bases at V and 8 bases at J, with 10 bases between. CDR3 protein: CSASTGGGYTF. The CDR3 bases are TGCAGTGCTAGCACGGGGGGCGGCTACACCTTC.

This clone was counted only a few times. The gene calls are TRBV9 and TRBJ2-5; D is undetermined. The CDR3 has 13 amino acids. The V and J ends lost 0 bases and 5 bases respectively, with 8 bases between them. Germline-derived CDR1 and CDR2 are SGDLS and YYNGEE. CDR3 region: CASSVGASETQYF. For the CDR3, the DNA is TGTGCCAGCAGCGTAGGGGCTTCGGAGACCCAGTACTTC.

In nucleotides, the CDR3 is TGTGCCACTGGGACGGGGGACACTGAAGCTTTCTTT. Its protein is CATGTGDTEAFF. The chain uses TRBV19 and TRBJ1-1; perhaps TRBD1 as D (5 bases). Trimming left V 10 bases short and J 3 bases short, with 12 bases between. This CDR3 comprises 12 residues. Per germline, CDR1 LNHDA and CDR2 SQIVND (reference sequence).

This rearrangement joins TRBV12-5 to TRBJ1-2; 7 nucleotides match TRBD1. This CDR3 spans 17 amino acids. Germline CDR1 LGHNT, CDR2 FRNRAP. Trimming removed 3 bases from V and 0 bases from J; junction bases left unmatched: 10. CDR3 sequence: CASGFSPGTATNYGYTF. CDR3 sequence (DNA): TGTGCTAGTGGTTTCTCCCCCGGGACAGCCACTAACTATGGCTACACCTTC.

The V call is TRBV30, the J call TRBJ1-2; no clear D gene. The V gene lost 1 base and the J gene lost 1 base, with 10 bases spanning the gap. CDR3 size: 14 residues. CDR1 GTSNPN and CDR2 SVGIG come from the germline V gene (reference sequence). DNA of the CDR3: TGTGCCTGGAGTGGCAACAGCCTTAACTATGGCTACACCTTC. Protein product: CAWSGNSLNYGYTF.

The chain's CDR3 is CASSSSGSRQYF. In DNA form, the CDR3 reads TGTGCCAGCAGTTCCTCAGGGTCTCGGCAGTACTTC. The rearrangement joins TRBV28 to TRBJ2-7, with D possibly being TRBD1 (5 bases). V lost 4 bases to trimming and J lost 9 bases, with 13 bases between them. Germline V lookup: CDR1 MDHEN, CDR2 SYDVKM. The CDR3 consists of 12 residues.

J is TRBJ2-1 and V is TRBV6-4; 9 nucleotides match TRBD2. Germline loops: CDR1 MRHNA, CDR2 SNTAGT. Germline trimming cut 8 bases from V and 8 bases from J; bases unmatched to any gene: 10. The CDR3 is 14 residues long. The CDR3 region is CASGRTSERDEQFF. The CDR3 DNA sequence: TGTGCCAGCGGCCGGACTAGCGAAAGGGATGAGCAGTTCTTC.